This is a list of T cell receptor beta chains from one sample in a study of blood T cell repertoires in COVID-19. Produced via immunoSEQ multiplex PCR; TCRdb's table is partial and in-frame only. The sample holds over 150,000 clones, 85% to 90% seen once. The sample comprised peripheral blood. These receptors came from a man aged 60-69 years with COVID-19, enrolled during active disease. Both conserved end residues are part of each CDR3. The D gene is left open where the match is weak. The listing skips clone size in some rows; elsewhere it reads once, few, many or a size class.

>TRBV4-3|TRBD2|NA|TRBJ2-3|17
CASSRGGASGNPDTQYF
TGCGCCAGCAGCCGGGGGGGCGCTAGCGGGAACCCAGATACGCAGTATTTT
>TRBV28|TRBD2|NA|TRBJ2-2|15
CASSFPSGNTGELFF
TGTGCCAGCAGTTTCCCTAGCGGTAACACCGGGGAGCTGTTTTTT
>TRBV25-1|NA|NA|TRBJ2-7|13
CASSLAQANEQYF
TGTGCCAGCAGCCTCGCTCAGGCCAACGAGCAGTACTTC
>TRBV19|TRBD1|once|TRBJ1-5|16
CASSETGGSIGEPQHF
TGTGCCAGTAGTGAGACAGGGGGTTCAATCGGGGAGCCCCAGCATTTT
>TRBV9|NA|NA|TRBJ1-2|13
CASSGRDMSRYTF
TGTGCCAGCAGCGGACGGGACATGTCTCGGTACACCTTC
>TRBV28|TRBD1|NA|TRBJ1-6|14
CASSQGTGRGALHF
TGTGCCAGCAGTCAAGGGACAGGCCGTGGGGCCCTCCACTTT
>TRBV12-3/TRBV12-4|NA|NA|TRBJ1-1|12
CASSLGGFEAFF
TGTGCCAGCAGTTTGGGGGGATTTGAAGCTTTCTTT
>TRBV7-2|NA|few|TRBJ2-2|14
CASSRPPSAGELFF
TGTGCCAGCAGCCGGCCCCCCAGCGCCGGGGAGCTGTTTTTT
>TRBV9|TRBD1|NA|TRBJ1-5|14
CASGGTGGNQPQHF
TGTGCCAGCGGGGGGACAGGCGGTAATCAGCCCCAGCATTTT
>TRBV6-5|NA|NA|TRBJ1-1|12
CATGAGYTEAFF
TGTGCCACCGGAGCGGGATACACTGAAGCTTTCTTT
>TRBV15|NA|once|TRBJ2-7|15
CATSIGGLVGYEQYF
TGTGCCACCAGCATAGGAGGGCTAGTGGGCTACGAGCAGTACTTC
>TRBV7-9|NA|once|TRBJ2-1|15
CASSSQEGSYNEQFF
TGTGCCAGCAGCTCGCAGGAGGGCTCCTACAATGAGCAGTTCTTC
>TRBV7-2|NA|NA|TRBJ2-1|17
CASSQWGGGGPYNEQFF
TGTGCCAGCAGTCAGTGGGGCGGCGGGGGCCCATACAATGAGCAGTTCTTC
>TRBV5-6|TRBD2|NA|TRBJ2-7|17
CASSLEVLAGATYEQYF
TGTGCCAGCAGCTTGGAGGTTCTAGCGGGGGCCACCTACGAGCAGTACTTC
>TRBV5-4|NA|NA|TRBJ2-5|12
CASSFDQETQYF
TGTGCCAGCAGCTTCGACCAAGAGACCCAGTACTTC
>TRBV9|NA|NA|TRBJ2-3|14
CATNRQEPTDTQYF
TGTGCCACCAATCGACAGGAGCCGACAGATACGCAGTATTTT
>TRBV18|TRBD1|NA|TRBJ1-1|14
CASSMDRANTEAFF
TGTGCCAGCTCCATGGACAGGGCTAACACTGAAGCTTTCTTT
>TRBV19|TRBD1|once|TRBJ2-7|15
CASSISKAKGAEQYF
TGTGCCAGTAGTATCAGTAAGGCGAAGGGGGCGGAGCAGTACTTC
>TRBV6-6|NA|NA|TRBJ1-1|12
CASINRQVEAFF
TGTGCCAGCATCAATCGACAGGTAGAAGCTTTCTTT
>TRBV19|TRBD2|NA|TRBJ2-5|18
CASSRGLAGGRSFETQYF
TGTGCCAGTAGTAGGGGACTAGCGGGGGGCCGGAGTTTTGAGACCCAGTACTTC
>TRBV2|NA|NA|TRBJ1-1|14
CASSEALGGNEAFF
TGTGCCAGCAGTGAAGCGCTGGGGGGAAATGAAGCTTTCTTT
>TRBV7-2|TRBD2|NA|TRBJ2-1|15
CASSFIAGAYNEQFF
TGTGCCAGCAGCTTTATAGCGGGGGCGTACAATGAGCAGTTCTTC
>TRBV11-3|TRBD2|NA|TRBJ2-3|17
CASSLGLSGASTDTQYF
TGTGCCAGCAGCTTAGGCCTTAGCGGGGCTAGCACAGATACGCAGTATTTT
>TRBV7-3|NA|NA|TRBJ1-2|13
CASSLMGVVGYTF
TGTGCCAGCAGCTTAATGGGCGTCGTTGGCTACACCTTC
>TRBV21-1|NA|NA|TRBJ1-1|19
CASSPRIEFRNLMNTEAFF
TGTGCCAGCAGCCCCAGAATTGAGTTCAGGAACCTCATGAACACTGAAGCTTTCTTT